One sample yielded the 27 T cell receptor beta chains listed below, sequenced in a study of PD-L1 blockade in urothelial cancer. The protocol was immunoSEQ multiplex PCR, while the TCRdb copy is restricted to in-frame clones and leaves out a portion. Of 35,000 to 45,000 clones listed, approximately 90% were seen once; the top ten hold approximately 11%. Described time point: pretreatment peripheral blood. Sequences were derived from PBMCs, sampled around atezolizumab (anti-PD-L1) treatment. Source of these receptors: an older woman with urothelial cancer.

The chain has TRBV2 and TRBJ2-1, with 10 bases matching TRBD2. CDR3 length: 17 amino acids. From germline, CDR1 is SNHLY and CDR2 FYNNEI. The V and J ends lost 6 bases and 5 bases, in that order; junction bases with no gene match: 13. CDR3 loop: CASSRTSGAANDNEQFF. The DNA for the CDR3 is TGTGCCAGCAGCCGGACTAGCGGAGCGGCCAATGACAATGAGCAGTTCTTC. The variable domain in full, with the rest retrieved from reference TRBV2 and TRBJ2-1, is EPEVTQTPSHQVTQMGQEVILRCVPISNHLYFYWYRQILGQKVEFLVSFYNNEISEKSEIFDDQFSVERPDGSNFTLKIRSTKLEDSAMYFCASSRTSGAANDNEQFFGPGTRLTVL.

CDR3: CASSFSGRVGDEQFF. The CDR3 coding sequence is TGTGCCAGCAGTTTTAGCGGGAGGGTGGGCGATGAGCAGTTCTTC. The V gene is TRBV6-6, the J gene TRBJ2-1; TRBD2 aligns across 11 bases. With V trimmed by 4 bases and J by 8 bases, 7 bases remained unmatched. This CDR3 region has 15 residues. CDR1 is MNHNY and CDR2 is SVGAGI in the germline V gene (reference sequence).

The chain carries TRBV28 and TRBJ2-7; TRBD1 matches at 9 bases. V shed 6 bases, J shed 1 base, and the junction held 16 bases outside the gene matches. The germline V gene encodes CDR1 MDHEN and CDR2 SYDVKM. The CDR3 covers 18 residues. CDR3 region: CASRHLQQQDRGSYEQYF. The CDR3 DNA follows: TGTGCCAGCAGACATTTACAACAGCAGGACAGGGGTTCCTACGAGCAGTACTTC.

The genes are TRBV18 and TRBJ1-2; 8 bases agree with TRBD1. V gave up 3 bases and J gave up 6 bases; unmatched junction bases: 6. Looked up from germline, CDR1 is KGHSH and CDR2 is LQKENI. CDR3 length equals 14 residues. The chain's CDR3 is CASSPARGHDGYTF. DNA for the CDR3: TGTGCCAGCTCACCGGCCAGGGGGCACGATGGCTACACCTTC.

The chain uses TRBV23-1 and TRBJ1-1; D not certain. TRBV23-1 is labeled an ORF, and its function is uncertain. This CDR3 region has 14 residues. Between the trimmed V and J ends, which lost 7 bases and 5 bases, there was a span of 17 bases. CDR3 sequence: CASTARGGITEAFF. The DNA of the CDR3 is TGCGCCAGCACCGCTCGGGGTGGTATTACTGAAGCTTTCTTT.

The chain has TRBV5-1 and TRBJ2-7; D may be TRBD1 (5 bases). Trimming removed 0 bases from V and 12 bases from J, with 13 bases in between. The CDR3 is 12 amino acids. Germline-derived CDR1 and CDR2 are SGHRS and YFSETQ. CDR3 DNA sequence: TGCGCCAGCAGCTTGGACGGACAAAGTGGGTACTTC. This translates into CASSLDGQSGYF.

This chain links TRBV21-1 with TRBJ1-2; the table's D call, TRBD1, has no DNA check behind it. TRBV21-1 is designated a pseudogene. This CDR3 is 15 amino acids long. The CDR3 region is CASSKGVHGAFGYTF. The CDR3, as DNA: TGTGCCAGCAGCAAAGGTGTCCATGGGGCCTTCGGCTACACCTTC.

V gene TRBV28 combines with J gene TRBJ1-1; 10 bases map to TRBD1. This CDR3 region has 14 residues. Germline V gene sequence: CDR1 MDHEN, CDR2 SYDVKM. The CDR3 spells CAGGQGGRDTEAFF. CDR3 DNA sequence: TGTGCGGGAGGACAGGGGGGCAGGGACACTGAAGCTTTCTTT.

The rearrangement joins TRBV29-1 to TRBJ2-7, with 10 bases matching TRBD2. This CDR3 is 15 amino acids long. With V trimmed by 7 bases and J by 6 bases, 15 bases remained unmatched. Germline V CDR1 and CDR2: SQVTM, ANQGSEA. The CDR3 is CSAQPAGGSPSEQYF. CDR3 nucleotides: TGCAGCGCCCAACCAGCGGGAGGGAGTCCCTCCGAGCAGTACTTC.

CDR3 coding DNA: TGTGCCAGCAGTGAACAGGGGGCAGATACGCAGTATTTT. Its protein is CASSEQGADTQYF. The chain uses TRBV2 and TRBJ2-3; 7 bases align to TRBD1. This CDR3 is built from 13 residues. Germline V gives CDR1 SNHLY, CDR2 FYNNEI. The ends lost 2 bases at V and 4 bases at J; junction bases unmatched: 0.

Here the CDR3 DNA reads TGTGCCAGTAGCCTTTTTACAGGGGCCCTGAACACTGAAGCTTTCTTT. It yields the protein CASSLFTGALNTEAFF. The V gene is TRBV19, the J gene TRBJ1-1; TRBD1 aligns across 7 bases. V gave up 6 bases and J gave up 0 bases; unmatched junction bases: 10. The CDR3 contains 16 residues. Looked up from germline, CDR1 is LNHDA and CDR2 is SQIVND (reference sequence). The whole variable domain, remainder taken from reference TRBV19 and TRBJ1-1, is DGGITQSPKYLFRKEGQNVTLSCEQNLNHDAMYWYRQDPGQGLRLIYYSQIVNDFQKGDIAEGYSVSREKKESFPLTVTSAQKNPTAFYLCASSLFTGALNTEAFFGQGTRLTVV.

This clone was recorded a few times. The chain uses TRBV2 and TRBJ2-3, with unresolved D. Germline lookup yields CDR1 SNHLY and CDR2 FYNNEI. Trimming left V 7 bases short and J 3 bases short, with 5 bases between. The CDR3 contains 11 residues. Written as DNA, the CDR3 is TGTGCCAGCATGCGGACAGATACGCAGTATTTT. This codes for CASMRTDTQYF. Using reference TRBV2 and TRBJ2-3 for the parts outside the CDR3, the full variable domain is EPEVTQTPSHQVTQMGQEVILRCVPISNHLYFYWYRQILGQKVEFLVSFYNNEISEKSEIFDDQFSVERPDGSNFTLKIRSTKLEDSAMYFCASMRTDTQYFGPGTRLTVL.

This clone was observed a few times. This chain joins TRBV11-2 and TRBJ1-1, with TRBD1 matching 8 bases. J gave up 10 bases and V 3 bases, and 7 bases lay outside the gene matches. The CDR3 has 13 residues. Germline V gene data show CDR1 as SGHAT and CDR2 as FQNNGV. CDR3 in DNA: TGTGCCAGCAGCTTCGGACAGGGCGGGAGAGCTTTCTTT. This gives the protein CASSFGQGGRAFF.

The chain uses TRBV6-6 and TRBJ2-7; D not certain. CDR3 length equals 14 residues. From germline, CDR1 is MNHNY and CDR2 SVGAGI (reference sequence). V was cut by 1 base and J by 5 bases, with 12 bases left in between. This CDR3 reads CASSYFPRSDEQYF. CDR3 coding DNA: TGTGCCAGCAGTTACTTCCCTCGGTCTGACGAGCAGTACTTC.

The rearrangement joins TRBV19 to TRBJ1-2; D call uncertain. The CDR3 runs 17 residues. V was shortened by 4 bases and J by 1 base, with 19 bases between the two germline ends. Germline V gives CDR1 LNHDA, CDR2 SQIVND (reference sequence). CDR3 bases: TGTGCCAGTAGTAATGGACTAACTTATAGTAATAACTATGGCTACACCTTC. Its protein is CASSNGLTYSNNYGYTF.

The V and J genes are TRBV2 and TRBJ1-3, with TRBD1 as a possible D gene (5 bases). V lost 6 bases and J 2 bases, leaving 8 bases between the germline ends. Germline V gene lookup returns CDR1 SNHLY and CDR2 FYNNEI. The length of the CDR3 is 13 residues. For the CDR3, the DNA is TGTGCCAGCAGAGCACAGGCTGGAAACACCATATATTTT. Protein: CASRAQAGNTIYF.

The chain carries TRBV7-9 and TRBJ1-2; 9 nucleotides line up with TRBD1. V trimming: 5 bases; J trimming: 6 bases; junction bases outside the gene matches: 10. Germline CDR1 SEHNR, CDR2 FQNEAQ (reference sequence). The CDR3 extends over 15 amino acids. The CDR3 DNA reads TGTGCCAGCAGCCAAGCTATGGACAGGGGCCATGGCTACACCTTC. Translating it yields CASSQAMDRGHGYTF.

The chain joins TRBV7-7 to TRBJ2-1, with TRBD1 identical over 7 bases. CDR3 length equals 12 residues. Germline V lookup: CDR1 SSHAT, CDR2 FNYEAQ (reference sequence). V was pared by 5 bases and J by 7 bases, with 2 bases of the junction left unmatched. The CDR3 coding sequence is TGTGCCAGCAGCCAGACAGGGAATGAGCAGTTCTTC. Translated: CASSQTGNEQFF.

This clone was found a few times. CDR3 residues: CASTRGRGETQYF. CDR3 DNA sequence: TGTGCCAGCACTCGAGGGCGGGGGGAGACCCAGTACTTC. This chain uses TRBV6-5 with TRBJ2-5; 7 nucleotides agree with TRBD2. CDR3 length: 13 residues. Germline trimming cut 7 bases from V and 5 bases from J; bases unmatched to any gene: 7. Germline V gene lookup returns CDR1 MNHEY and CDR2 SVGAGI.

This chain links TRBV4-3 with TRBJ2-1; 12 bases are a match to TRBD2. Germline CDR1 LGHNA, CDR2 YSLEER. The CDR3 covers 18 residues. V dropped 3 bases and J dropped 0; count of bases not matched to a gene: 6. The CDR3 coding sequence is TGCGCCAGCAGCCAGGGACTAGCGGGTGACATCTCCTACAATGAGCAGTTCTTC. It encodes CASSQGLAGDISYNEQFF.

This rearrangement joins TRBV5-4 to TRBJ2-2; 13 bases are a match to TRBD2. V lost 4 bases and J lost 7; bases outside the gene matches: 10. Looked up from germline, CDR1 is SGHNT and CDR2 is YYREEE (reference sequence). The CDR3 loop spans 17 amino acids. CDR3 in amino acids: CASSLTGLAGVVGELFF. In DNA form, the CDR3 reads TGTGCCAGCAGCCTAACTGGACTAGCGGGAGTTGTCGGGGAGCTGTTTTTT.

In regard to this clone: This CDR3 is also generated by other DNA sequences in the sample. The chain employs TRBV7-9 and TRBJ2-7; D unresolved. V dropped 1 base and J dropped 2 bases, with 3 bases sitting between them. Germline assignment: CDR1 SEHNR and CDR2 FQNEAQ (reference sequence). This CDR3 is built from 12 residues. DNA for the CDR3: TGTGCCAGCAGCTTAGTTACCTACGAGCAGTACTTC. Protein: CASSLVTYEQYF.

The rearrangement joins TRBV5-1 to TRBJ2-5; 10 nucleotides agree with TRBD2. The CDR3 extends over 18 amino acids. Germline V lookup: CDR1 SGHRS, CDR2 YFSETQ. V was pared by 3 bases and J by 5 bases, with 16 bases of the junction left unmatched. CDR3 bases: TGCGCCAGCAGCTCCTACCGGCCTACTAGCGGGATTGGGGAGACCCAGTACTTC. Its translation: CASSSYRPTSGIGETQYF.

The rearrangement uses TRBV18 and TRBJ2-7; perhaps TRBD2 as D (6 bases). The CDR3 has 14 amino acids. The V and J ends lost 2 bases and 4 bases respectively, with 12 bases between them. Germline CDR1 and CDR2: KGHSH and LQKENI. CDR3 coding DNA: TGTGCCAGCTCACCAAGCAGGGACTCTTACGAGCAGTACTTC. Protein product: CASSPSRDSYEQYF. Filled out from reference TRBV18 and TRBJ2-7, the complete variable domain reads NAGVMQNPRHLVRRRGQEARLRCSPMKGHSHVYWYRQLPEEGLKFMVYLQKENIIDESGMPKERFSAEFPKEGPSILRIQQVVRGDSAAYFCASSPSRDSYEQYFGPGTRLTVT.

The gene calls are TRBV2 and TRBJ1-2; 7 bases map to TRBD1. Germline CDR1 and CDR2: SNHLY and FYNNEI. V lost 4 bases, J lost 4 bases, and 18 bases stayed unmatched. CDR3 length: 18 amino acids. The CDR3 coding sequence is TGTGCCAGCAGTGTCCCCGACAGGGCAGGCCAATTCTTCTATGGCTACACCTTC. Residues: CASSVPDRAGQFFYGYTF.

This clone was recorded once. The gene calls are TRBV5-4 and TRBJ2-3, with D hard to call. Germline CDR1 and CDR2: SGHNT and YYREEE (reference sequence). CDR3 length: 14 amino acids. V was shortened by 4 bases and J by 0 bases, with 9 bases between the two germline ends. DNA for the CDR3: TGTGCCAGCAGCACCATAGCTAGCACAGATACGCAGTATTTT. Translating gives CASSTIASTDTQYF.

The rearrangement links TRBV18 to TRBJ1-4, with D perhaps matching TRBD1 (5 bases). Germline V lookup: CDR1 KGHSH, CDR2 LQKENI. Between the trimmed V and J ends, which lost 1 base and 5 bases, there was a span of 11 bases. CDR3 length: 15 residues. The CDR3 region is CASSPQQDPNEKLFF. The CDR3 nucleotides are TGTGCCAGCTCACCACAACAGGACCCCAATGAAAAACTGTTTTTT.